Detailed here is one T cell receptor beta chain. This clonotype was seen more than once but under ten times. The antigen this receptor binds is unknown. No base quality values were provided; no much bigger clone lies one nucleotide off. Libraries were made using multiplex PCR. The sample was run on an Illumina HiSeq 4000. To build TCR beta libraries, CDR3 regions were amplified by Arm-PCR using iRepertoire HTBI primers. Gel purification was performed on PCR products prior to sequencing. In the original analysis: Gene usage analysis of CDR3 amino acid clonotypes used the roughly 62 TRBV and 11 to 15 TRBJ segments found across samples. COPE and FqMerger were used to merge the filtered high-quality paired reads into contigs. BLAST was used to align contigs to IMGT TRBV, TRBD and TRBJ reference genes, with CDR3 defined following IMGT. Any clonotype with a frequency above 0.1% was classified as a highly expanded clone. Repertoire diversity was measured by Shannon entropy, and V-J evenness by the Gini coefficient. Clonotypes shared by more than one individual were considered public. The raw public reads went through TCRdb reprocessing: fastp at Q25, MiXCR clone calling, in-frame beta chains kept. Rows are combined by CDR3 protein, so each entry shows the most common genes and DNA. The V and J calls follow TCRdb's processing rather than the paper's. In all, the sample holds 420,000 or so distinct CDR3 sequences, and 16% of those were seen once. The top ten clonotypes cover about a quarter of the sample.

The sample's time point, from its label and the paper: newly diagnosed GD, antithyroid drugs for less than 3 months. RNA was extracted from PBMCs in TRIzol for both TCR sequencing and RNA sequencing. The diagnosis of Graves' disease followed American Thyroid Association guidelines. The patients came from an endocrinology department in Xi'an, China. Each patient gave roughly 8.4 milliliters of peripheral blood, collected in an EDTA anticoagulant tube. Ficoll Paque Plus density gradient separation was used to isolate PBMCs, and no further T cell sorting was done. RNA quality was checked with an Agilent 2100 Bioanalyzer and agarose gel, and concentration with a NanoDrop 2000. Measured from the cysteine to the phenylalanine, the CDR3 is 14 residues long. Only the CDR3 DNA stays, 42 bases, in frame from base 1. The germline V gene (reference sequence) provides CDR1 LGHDT and CDR2 YNNKEL. Deletion took 1 base off V and 6 bases off J, with a span of 9 bases between the germline ends.

The sample comes from a study of regulatory T cells in long-lasting Graves disease (dated by TCRdb to the early 2020s). Background for the entire study: Antithyroid drugs had been taken for less than 3 months by newly diagnosed Graves' disease patients. This study used TCR sequencing and RNA sequencing of peripheral blood to compare persistent Graves' disease patients against newly diagnosed Graves' disease patients. The study took place in China and was registered as a clinical trial. A total of around 33 samples were covered by TCR sequencing, comprising some 13 persistent and roughly 20 newly diagnosed Graves' disease patients. Overall study outcomes, separate from this receptor: TRBV28, TRBJ1-2 and TRBJ2-5 were preferentially used in persistent disease, while TRBV20-1 and TRBJ2-1 were favored in newly diagnosed disease. Compared with newly diagnosed patients, persistent Graves' disease patients had lower TCR Shannon entropy and fewer highly expanded clones, which suggests clonal expansion. Patients with persistent disease shared more public clonotypes (about 3,000) than newly diagnosed patients did (approximately 990). Only the TCR beta chain was sequenced and analyzed. Because the primary lesion, thyroid tissue, could not be accessed, the study looked at peripheral blood alone. The authors acknowledged the small sample size as a limitation that may reduce accuracy.

These data were likewise used in another study, on T cells in Graves' hyperthyroidism and ophthalmopathy. That second report states: Graves' hyperthyroidism was defined as stable when no progression to ophthalmopathy occurred over 18 months of follow-up. The hyperthyroidism patients were between 18 and 65 years old and newly diagnosed, with a disease duration of less than 2 months. Exclusion was applied to patients with uncontrolled infections, other autoimmune diseases, pregnancy or lactation. Clinical symptoms, serum thyroxine and TRAb, thyroid ultrasound, and orbital computed tomography formed the basis for the diagnoses. The TCR CDR3 was subjected to a first round of RT-PCR using the HTBI primer set and the Qiagen OneStep RT-PCR kit. Blood samples also contained most of the expanded thyroid clonotypes (frequency above 0.001), which suggests that blood repertoires may reflect thyroid immune responses. In cross-validation, a model built on a 13 V-J signature told ophthalmopathy apart from stable hyperthyroidism with just under 90% sensitivity and about 81% specificity, and in testing the same model reached 80%/75%. During validation, the model predicted progression to ophthalmopathy a median of roughly 7.1 months ahead of onset, with around 71% sensitivity and around 72% specificity. TCR V-J signatures able to tell the groups apart were searched for in a discovery cohort of about a hundred patients, of whom 43 had Graves' ophthalmopathy and around 58 had stable Graves' hyperthyroidism. Prospective prediction of ophthalmopathy was tested in an independent validation cohort consisting of 18 hyperthyroidism patients and 15 to 17 patients who later progressed to ophthalmopathy. The 100 discovery patients were divided at random into training and test sets in a 7:3 ratio. In several Graves' hyperthyroidism patients, the study also compared T-cell repertoires from thyroid tissue with T-cell repertoires from blood. After blood sampling, hyperthyroidism patients were treated with methimazole at a starting dose of 30 mg daily, and ophthalmopathy patients were treated with high-dose intravenous methylprednisolone. A second multiplex PCR round built the libraries, followed by size selection and purification. Sequencing of the libraries was done on an Illumina HiSeq2000 using paired-end 100 bp reads. SOAPnuke was used to process the raw data, with reads discarded if the reads contained adapters or uncalled bases, had a mean Phred below 15, or lacked an exact constant-primer or identifier match. High-quality paired reads were merged with COPE v1.2.5, and unique nucleotide sequences were defined as clonotypes. MiTCR v1.1 was used to align the clonotypes against IMGT TRBV, TRBD and TRBJ reference segments. The analysis included only V-J combinations with a frequency above 0.0001, which together covered more than 99% of the repertoires. The TCS score was defined as F50 (clonal expansion) divided by E x V (chaos), with BLOSUM62-based TCRdist calculated between CDR3 peptides within each V-J. Welch's t-statistics and random forest reduced just over 500 V-J features to 10 to 15, which were used in a naive Bayes classifier (R e1071). No statistical method was used to fix the sample size in advance, and group allocation was not hidden from the investigators. TCR Vbeta CDR3 sequencing of 120 to 150 peripheral blood samples (over 40 ophthalmopathy, under 80 hyperthyroidism and roughly 17 progressor patients) is reported in the paper.

Specimen: peripheral blood mononuclear cells (PBMCs), collected at new diagnosis, from a patient treated with antithyroid drugs. The V and J segments used are TRBV3-1 and TRBJ2-2, with an unclear D gene assignment. This TCR was sampled from a young woman with Graves disease. Donor details come from another sample of the same person, matched by shared clones. This receptor carries the CDR3 CASSQVLPPGELFF. The DNA reads as follows: TGTGCCAGCAGCCAAGTCCTTCCCCCCGGGGAGCTGTTTTTT.